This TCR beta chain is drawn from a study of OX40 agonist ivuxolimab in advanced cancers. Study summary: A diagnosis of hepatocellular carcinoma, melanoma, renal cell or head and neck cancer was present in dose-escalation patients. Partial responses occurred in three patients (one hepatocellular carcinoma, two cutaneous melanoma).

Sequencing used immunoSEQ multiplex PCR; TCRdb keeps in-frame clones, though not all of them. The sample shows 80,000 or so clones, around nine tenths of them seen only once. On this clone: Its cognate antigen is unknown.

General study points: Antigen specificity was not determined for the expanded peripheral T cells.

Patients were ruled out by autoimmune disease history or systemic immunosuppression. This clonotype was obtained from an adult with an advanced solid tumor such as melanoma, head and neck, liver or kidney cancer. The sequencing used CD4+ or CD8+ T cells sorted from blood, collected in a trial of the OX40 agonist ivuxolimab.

As DNA, the CDR3 is TGTGCCAGCAGTGCAGGGGCAGAGACAGATACGCAGTATTTT. Residues: CASSAGAETDTQYF. The chain uses TRBV6-4 and TRBJ2-3; D might be TRBD1 (6 bases). CDR3 length equals 14 residues. Germline lookup yields CDR1 MRHNA and CDR2 SNTAGT. The V end was cut by 4 bases, the J end by 3 bases, with 11 bases between.